These T cell receptor beta chains were read from a single sample in a study of shared clonotypes between healthy human individuals. TCRdb's table, derived via immunoSEQ multiplex PCR, lists solely in-frame clones and lacks some. The sample carries 300,000 or so clones, about 74% recorded once. The specimen sequenced was memory CD4+ T cells sorted from blood. These receptors all stem from a young man in good health. Both conserved end residues are part of each CDR3. Each record gives: clone size, J gene, V gene, D gene, CDR3 protein, CDR3 DNA. A D gene is named only where the DNA matches it firmly. Some rows have no size entry. The others give once, few or many, or a class for an expanded clone.

>few|TRBJ2-1|TRBV27|TRBD2
CASSQTRLAGGSEQFF
TGTGCCAGCAGTCAGACAAGACTAGCGGGAGGTAGCGAGCAGTTCTTC
>-|TRBJ2-2|TRBV7-2|TRBD2
CASSFRTTSENTGELFF
TGTGCCAGCAGCTTCCGAACGACTAGCGAGAACACCGGGGAGCTGTTTTTT
>-|TRBJ2-3|TRBV7-8|TRBD2
CASSAAPAGGPTDTQYF
TGTGCCAGCAGCGCCGCCCCAGCGGGAGGGCCAACAGATACGCAGTATTTT
>-|TRBJ2-7|TRBV19|-
CASSIGGTRYEQYF
TGTGCCAGTAGTATCGGGGGAACAAGGTACGAGCAGTACTTC
>-|TRBJ1-4|TRBV10-1|TRBD1
CATSTGQGAEKLFF
TGCGCCACAAGCACCGGACAGGGGGCGGAAAAACTGTTTTTT
>few|TRBJ2-2|TRBV6-6|TRBD1
CARGQGPGELFF
TGTGCCAGAGGACAGGGGCCCGGGGAGCTGTTTTTT
>few|TRBJ1-2|TRBV7-3|TRBD1
CASSTGTGDYGYTF
TGTGCCAGCAGCACCGGGACAGGTGACTATGGCTACACCTTC
>few|TRBJ2-1|TRBV14|-
CASSRGGSYNEQFF
TGTGCCAGCAGCCGAGGCGGCTCCTACAATGAGCAGTTCTTC
>-|TRBJ2-7|TRBV6-1|TRBD1
CASLRQGSSYEQYF
TGTGCCAGCCTACGACAGGGCTCTTCGTACGAGCAGTACTTC
>-|TRBJ1-2|TRBV7-2|TRBD1
CASSSNKQGGHYGYTF
TGTGCCAGCAGCTCGAATAAGCAAGGGGGCCACTATGGCTACACCTTC
>-|TRBJ2-2|TRBV7-9|-
CASLTGELFF
TGTGCCAGCCTCACCGGGGAGCTGTTTTTT
>-|TRBJ2-7|TRBV29-1|TRBD2
CSVDGSGRGEQYF
TGCAGCGTTGATGGTAGCGGGAGAGGGGAGCAGTACTTC
>-|TRBJ2-7|TRBV30|TRBD2
CALRSSGSWGDRYEQYF
TGTGCCCTCCGAAGTAGCGGGAGCTGGGGTGATAGGTACGAGCAGTACTTC
>-|TRBJ1-5|TRBV6-6|-
CASRSGFRQPQHF
TGTGCCAGCAGATCAGGGTTCAGGCAGCCCCAGCATTTT
>once|TRBJ2-3|TRBV27|-
CASSATASTDTQYF
TGTGCCAGCAGCGCGACAGCCAGCACAGATACGCAGTATTTT
>many|TRBJ2-7|TRBV2|-
CASSERWGVYEQYF
TGTGCCAGCAGTGAACGGTGGGGAGTCTACGAGCAGTACTTC
>-|TRBJ2-4|TRBV7-9|TRBD1
CASSTGGRNIQYF
TGTGCCAGCAGCACAGGGGGAAGAAACATTCAGTACTTC
>-|TRBJ2-7|TRBV4-1|-
CASSQGWAPGGYYEQYF
TGCGCCAGCAGCCAAGGTTGGGCCCCCGGAGGTTACTACGAGCAGTACTTC
>-|TRBJ2-4|TRBV12-1|-
CASSSTQGAGNIQYF
TGTGCCAGCAGCTCGACCCAGGGGGCTGGAAACATTCAGTACTTC
>-|TRBJ2-2|TRBV5-1|TRBD2
CASSREGGTGELFF
TGCGCCAGTTCGCGGGAGGGAGGCACCGGGGAGCTGTTTTTT
>-|TRBJ2-3|TRBV19|-
CASRLRDSSTDTQYF
TGTGCCAGTAGATTACGGGACTCGAGCACAGATACGCAGTATTTT
>-|TRBJ2-7|TRBV4-1|TRBD2
CASSQPTSGSSYEQYF
TGCGCCAGCAGCCAACCGACTAGCGGGAGTTCCTACGAGCAGTACTTC
>-|TRBJ1-1|TRBV18|-
CASSHRDGTATEAFF
TGTGCCAGCTCACATCGAGATGGGACGGCCACTGAAGCTTTCTTT